The rows below give T cell receptor beta chains drawn from one sample of a study of cytomegalovirus exposure and HLA in healthy donors. Sequencing used immunoSEQ multiplex PCR; TCRdb keeps in-frame clones, though not all of them. The sample holds some 130,000 clones; roughly 90% are singletons and the top ten take roughly 3%. Sequenced material: PBMCs. Receptors originate from a man aged 18 to 29 in good health and CMV-seronegative. Both conserved end residues are part of each CDR3. The D gene is left open where the match is weak. Size is stated for part of the rows, as once, few or many counts, or as a class when the clone is expanded.

TRBV4-1	TRBD1	-	TRBJ2-2	TGCGCCAGCAGTCATTCGGGACAGGGGGCCGGGGAGCTGTTTTTT	CASSHSGQGAGELFF
TRBV11-2	TRBD1	-	TRBJ1-2	TGTGCCAGCAGCCACTACAGGGGCGCGAACTATGGCTACACCTTC	CASSHYRGANYGYTF
TRBV9	TRBD2	-	TRBJ2-2	TGTGCCAGCAGCGAGACTAGCGGGAGTGACGGGGAGCTGTTTTTT	CASSETSGSDGELFF
TRBV5-5	-	-	TRBJ1-5	TGTGCCAGCAGCTTGACCGGACAGCAAGCGAATCAGCCCCAGCATTTT	CASSLTGQQANQPQHF
TRBV28	TRBD2	-	TRBJ2-7	TGTGCCAGCAGTTTCGAGCGGGAGGGCTCCTACGAGCAGTACTTC	CASSFEREGSYEQYF
TRBV10-3	TRBD1	-	TRBJ2-7	TGTGCCATCAGTGGGACAGGGGGGCCCTACGAGCAGTACTTC	CAISGTGGPYEQYF
TRBV19	TRBD1	-	TRBJ2-7	TGTGCCACCATGGGACAGGGCTTATACGAGCAGTACTTC	CATMGQGLYEQYF
TRBV6-1	-	-	TRBJ2-6	TGTGCCAGCAGTGTAAAAAACTCTGGGGCCAACGTCCTGACTTTC	CASSVKNSGANVLTF
TRBV7-2	-	-	TRBJ2-1	TGTGCCAGCAGCTTAGCCCAGCGGAGTCAGGACAATGAGCAGTTCTTC	CASSLAQRSQDNEQFF
TRBV11-2	-	-	TRBJ2-1	TGTGCCAGCACCCGGACGGGAAGCTCCTACAATGAGCAGTTCTTC	CASTRTGSSYNEQFF
TRBV7-9	TRBD1	-	TRBJ1-1	TGTGCCAGCAGCCCCAGGACAGGGGGTTACACTGAAGCTTTCTTT	CASSPRTGGYTEAFF
TRBV4-3	TRBD2	-	TRBJ2-2	TGCGCCAGCAGCCAAGAGGCGGGGGCCGGGGAGCTGTTTTTT	CASSQEAGAGELFF
TRBV6-1	-	few	TRBJ2-2	TGTGCCAGCAGTGAAGCTAGTGGAGGCTCAGGGGAGCTGTTTTTT	CASSEASGGSGELFF
TRBV5-6	-	-	TRBJ2-5	TGTGCCAGCAGCTTGGCAGGGGTCCAAGAGACCCAGTACTTC	CASSLAGVQETQYF
TRBV11-2	-	many	TRBJ1-5	TGTGCCAGCAGTTACGACTCAACCGGGGCCCAGCATTTT	CASSYDSTGAQHF
TRBV5-1	TRBD1	-	TRBJ1-1	TGCGCCAGCAGCTTGGTTACAGGGGCGAACACTGAAGCTTTCTTT	CASSLVTGANTEAFF
TRBV5-4	TRBD2	-	TRBJ2-7	TGTGCCAGCAGCTTTGCGGTAGCGGGTAAAGGATACGAGCAGTACTTC	CASSFAVAGKGYEQYF
TRBV30	-	-	TRBJ2-2	TGTGCCTGGGCGATCAACACCGGGGAGCTGTTTTTT	CAWAINTGELFF
TRBV2	-	once	TRBJ2-5	TGTGCCAGCAACTACGGTGAGACCCAGTACTTC	CASNYGETQYF
TRBV5-4	TRBD1	-	TRBJ2-1	TGTGCCAGCAGCTTGGGGGGACTACGGGACAGGGCCTACAATGAGCAGTTCTTC	CASSLGGLRDRAYNEQFF
TRBV5-6	-	-	TRBJ2-7	TGTGCCAGCAGCCTCGACTGGACCTACGAGCAGTACTTC	CASSLDWTYEQYF
TRBV7-6	TRBD2	-	TRBJ2-1	TGTGCCAGCAGCTCAGCGGGAGGGTCCTACAATGAGCAGTTCTTC	CASSSAGGSYNEQFF
TRBV7-9	TRBD1	-	TRBJ2-3	TGTGCCAGCAGCTTATCGGGCAGGGGGCTAACATATAGCACAGATACGCAGTATTTT	CASSLSGRGLTYSTDTQYF
TRBV6-5	-	-	TRBJ2-7	TGTGCCAGCAGCTACCACCCTACAGGGGGGGCTTACGAGCAGTACTTC	CASSYHPTGGAYEQYF
TRBV6-4	TRBD1	-	TRBJ1-2	TGTGCCAGCAGCGGGACAGGGACAAATGGCTACACCTTC	CASSGTGTNGYTF
TRBV5-4	-	once	TRBJ2-1	TGTGCCAGCGGGGGGTCTTTAACTTACAATGAGCAGTTCTTC	CASGGSLTYNEQFF
TRBV27	-	once	TRBJ2-3	TGTGCCAGCAGTTTATTCCCCTCGCGGGGACCCACAGATACGCAGTATTTT	CASSLFPSRGPTDTQYF
TRBV27	-	-	TRBJ1-1	TGTGCCAGCGGCCAGGGGTTTGGCGAGCACACTGAAGCTTTCTTT	CASGQGFGEHTEAFF
TRBV4-1	TRBD2	once	TRBJ2-7	TGCGCCAGCAGCCACTTGACTAGCGGAGGGGAGCAGTACTTC	CASSHLTSGGEQYF
TRBV5-6	-	-	TRBJ1-3	TGTGCCAGCAGCTTGGGACAGGGAAACACCATATATTTT	CASSLGQGNTIYF
TRBV7-8	TRBD2	-	TRBJ2-1	TGTGCCAGCAGCCCTATATCTACTAGCGGGTTATCAAATGAGCAGTTCTTC	CASSPISTSGLSNEQFF
TRBV12-1	-	-	TRBJ2-7	TGTGCCAGCAGCTTTCGGACTAGGCGCAGGCACGAGCAGTACTTC	CASSFRTRRRHEQYF
TRBV9	-	-	TRBJ1-1	TGTGCCAGCAGCGTAGCTTCAGGGTTCACTGAAGCTTTCTTT	CASSVASGFTEAFF
TRBV5-4	-	-	TRBJ1-1	TGTGCCAGCAGCTTCGAGACAGACCTATACACTGAAGCTTTCTTT	CASSFETDLYTEAFF
TRBV7-9	-	few	TRBJ2-2	TGTGCCAGCAGCTCGACTTTAGACGATAACACCGGGGAGCTGTTTTTT	CASSSTLDDNTGELFF
TRBV6-1	-	-	TRBJ2-5	TGTGCCAGCCCAGGGCGGGGAGAAGAGACCCAGTACTTC	CASPGRGEETQYF
TRBV28	-	-	TRBJ2-1	TGTGCCAGCAGAGGGCCCAGGGCTTACAATGAGCAGTTCTTC	CASRGPRAYNEQFF
TRBV7-8	-	-	TRBJ1-3	TGTGCCAGCAGATCGCACAGCCTGGACACCATATATTTT	CASRSHSLDTIYF
TRBV4-3	TRBD1	-	TRBJ2-1	TGCGCCAGCAGCCAAGATGAGACAGGGGATCAGGAGCAGTTCTTC	CASSQDETGDQEQFF
TRBV5-5	TRBD2	-	TRBJ2-5	TGTGCCAGCAGTCCAATTAGCGGGAGTGGGGAGACCCAGTACTTC	CASSPISGSGETQYF
TRBV5-1	-	few	TRBJ1-2	TGCGCCAGCACAGGGGAAGGAGGCTACACCTTC	CASTGEGGYTF
TRBV14	-	-	TRBJ1-2	TGTGCCAGCAGACTTACCGGGACATCTTCGGAAGCCTACACCTTC	CASRLTGTSSEAYTF
TRBV5-1	TRBD1	-	TRBJ1-1	TGCGCCAGCAGCTTATCAGGGGGCGCGTACACTGAAGCTTTCTTT	CASSLSGGAYTEAFF
TRBV5-1	TRBD1	-	TRBJ1-2	TGCGCCAGCAGCTCCGGGACAGGGATTGGTGGCTACACCTTC	CASSSGTGIGGYTF
TRBV5-1	-	few	TRBJ2-2	TGCGCCAGCAGCTCCGACAGTTTAAGGAACACCGGGGAGCTGTTTTTT	CASSSDSLRNTGELFF
TRBV18	TRBD1	-	TRBJ1-1	TGTGCCAGCTCACCAAGGGGGACAGGGGGCTCCTACGAAGAAGCTTTCTTT	CASSPRGTGGSYEEAFF
TRBV15	-	-	TRBJ2-3	TGTGCCACCAGCAGAGATCCGGACAGCGGCGCTACGCAGTATTTT	CATSRDPDSGATQYF
TRBV19	TRBD2	-	TRBJ2-2	TGTGCCAGTAGGACGGGGGGGCCATCCACCGGGGAGCTGTTTTTT	CASRTGGPSTGELFF
TRBV5-6	-	-	TRBJ2-5	TGTGCCAGCAGCCTAATTTGGATCAGGGCGAGGACCCAGTACTTC	CASSLIWIRARTQYF
TRBV28	-	-	TRBJ2-5	TGTGCCAGCAGTTTACCCCGTTTTCAAGAGACCCAGTACTTC	CASSLPRFQETQYF
TRBV7-9	-	-	TRBJ1-2	TGTGCCAGCAGCTTACCAGGGGCCTATGGCTACACCTTC	CASSLPGAYGYTF
TRBV9	-	-	TRBJ2-1	TGTGCCAGCAGCGTAGCGGCGGGGTCCTACAATGAGCAGTTCTTC	CASSVAAGSYNEQFF
TRBV4-3	TRBD2	-	TRBJ2-1	TGCGCCAGCAGCCAAGATTTCTCGGGAGGGAGGTTCTTC	CASSQDFSGGRFF
TRBV7-9	-	-	TRBJ2-7	TGTGCCAGCAGCTTACGGGGCGAGCAGTACTTC	CASSLRGEQYF
TRBV4-1	TRBD1	-	TRBJ2-7	TGCGCCAGCAGCCTTTCCGGGACAGGGCGCTACGAGCAGTACTTC	CASSLSGTGRYEQYF